This passage covers 19 T cell receptor beta chains from one sample sequenced in a study of T cells expressing NK-cell markers. Each CDR3 protein gets one entry in TCRdb, which reprocessed the 5' RACE reads and gives no DNA. The sample data list roughly 390,000 distinct CDR3 sequences. Sample: blood T cells: a sorted CD56 or NKG2C T cell subset, CD4+ or CD8+ T cells, or bulk PBMC T cells (not recorded which). The receptors were gathered from a man between 18 and 69 years old in good health.

This sequence joins TRBV7-2 and TRBJ2-3. CDR1 and CDR2 (germline): SGHTA, FQGNSA. The CDR3 extends over 13 amino acids. This CDR3 is CASRGLGTDTQYF.

The genes are TRBV9 and TRBJ1-2; the TCRdb D gene call, TRBD1, has no DNA to confirm it. Germline V gives CDR1 SGDLS, CDR2 YYNGEE. The CDR3 has 17 residues. The CDR3 sequence: CASSVGAGTGSGYGYTF.

CDR3 loop: CASSFGGGRQGAEAFF. The V and J genes are TRBV5-6 and TRBJ1-1; the TRBD1 assignment by TCRdb is unverifiable without DNA. Per the germline V gene, CDR1 is SGHDT and CDR2 is YYEEEE. The length of the CDR3 is 16 residues.

The gene calls are TRBV28 and TRBJ2-7; checking the TCRdb D call of TRBD1 is not possible without DNA. The CDR3 totals 14 residues. CDR1 is MDHEN, CDR2 SYDVKM, per germline. The CDR3 region is CASPWGAWAYEQYF.

The J gene is TRBJ2-1, the V gene TRBV3-1; absent DNA, TCRdb's TRBD2 call cannot be checked. Germline assignment: CDR1 LGHDT and CDR2 YNNKEL (reference sequence). This CDR3 is 18 amino acids long. Here the CDR3 reads CASSQEKTLAGVYNEQFF.

This rearrangement joins TRBV20-1 to TRBJ2-4; TCRdb reports TRBD1, a call that lacks DNA to check it against. CDR1 DFQATT and CDR2 SNEGSKA come from the germline V gene (reference sequence). The CDR3 has 13 residues. The chain's CDR3 is CSARGGRVDIQYF.

The V and J genes are TRBV6-5 and TRBJ1-2; as DNA is missing, the TRBD1 call by TCRdb cannot be tested. CDR1 is MNHEY, CDR2 SVGAGI, per germline. CDR3 length: 14 residues. The CDR3 spells CASSYGDTSGGYTF.

This chain uses TRBV7-9 with TRBJ2-1; absent DNA, TCRdb's TRBD1 call cannot be checked. Germline V gene data show CDR1 as SEHNR and CDR2 as FQNEAQ (reference sequence). The CDR3 is made up of 15 amino acids. This CDR3 reads CASRVAGQQYNEQFF.

J is TRBJ2-3 and V is TRBV27; TCRdb outputs TRBD2, but without DNA this stays unchecked. The CDR3 has 16 amino acids. CDR1 and CDR2 (germline): MNHEY, SMNVEV (reference sequence). The CDR3 here is CASSLMRGVTTDTQYF.

The gene calls are TRBV4-2 and TRBJ1-5. Germline V lookup: CDR1 LGHNA, CDR2 YNFKEQ. The CDR3 has 17 amino acids. This CDR3 reads CASSPYGGGIVGQPQHF.

The chain carries TRBV5-1 and TRBJ2-7; TCRdb selects TRBD2, and the lack of DNA leaves this call unchecked. CDR3 size: 17 residues. Per germline, CDR1 SGHRS and CDR2 YFSETQ. CDR3 in amino acids: CASSPSPLAGGTYEQYF.

The chain carries TRBV4-1 and TRBJ2-1; TCRdb picks TRBD2, but there is no DNA to check that call. CDR1 is MGHRA, CDR2 YSYEKL, per germline. The CDR3 sequence is 18 residues long. The CDR3: CASSPRISGGAVYNEQFF.

V is TRBV11-1 and J is TRBJ1-5; TCRdb's D call, TRBD1, is unchecked because there is no DNA. The CDR3 is made up of 18 amino acids. In germline, CDR1 is SGHAT, CDR2 FQDESV (reference sequence). The CDR3 reads CASLRRRGGGPGNQPQHF.

The V call is TRBV27, the J call TRBJ2-5; the TCRdb call, TRBD1, lacks DNA for checking. The CDR3 consists of 13 residues. CDR1 MNHEY and CDR2 SMNVEV come from the germline V gene (reference sequence). CDR3 amino acids: CASSPPSEETQYF.

The genes are TRBV18 and TRBJ1-2; lacking DNA, the TRBD1 call made by TCRdb goes unchecked. The CDR3 spans 14 residues. The germline V gene encodes CDR1 KGHSH and CDR2 LQKENI. This chain's CDR3 is CASTGIQGDYGYTF. Drawing the rest from reference TRBV18 and TRBJ1-2, the complete variable domain is NAGVMQNPRHLVRRRGQEARLRCSPMKGHSHVYWYRQLPEEGLKFMVYLQKENIIDESGMPKERFSAEFPKEGPSILRIQQVVRGDSAAYFCASTGIQGDYGYTFGSGTRLTVV.

This chain joins TRBV28 and TRBJ2-7. The CDR3 sequence is 11 residues long. Germline assignment: CDR1 MDHEN and CDR2 SYDVKM. This CDR3 is CASSSPYEQYF.

The chain uses TRBV9 and TRBJ2-7; the D call of TRBD1 rests on TCRdb alone, since no DNA is present to check it. The CDR3 is made up of 13 amino acids. The germline gives CDR1 SGDLS, CDR2 YYNGEE. This CDR3 is CASSVGGTAEQYF. Using reference TRBV9 and TRBJ2-7 for the parts outside the CDR3, the full variable domain is DSGVTQTPKHLITATGQRVTLRCSPRSGDLSVYWYQQSLDQGLQFLIQYYNGEERAKGNILERFSAQQFPDLHSELNLSSLELGDSALYFCASSVGGTAEQYFGPGTRLTVT.

V and J are TRBV20-1 and TRBJ2-3; checking the TCRdb D call of TRBD2 is not possible without DNA. Germline assignment: CDR1 DFQATT and CDR2 SNEGSKA (reference sequence). The CDR3 sequence is 15 residues long. The CDR3 sequence: CSASGSGDPSDTQYF.

The J gene is TRBJ1-4, the V gene TRBV25-1; TCRdb designates TRBD1, a call that cannot be tested without DNA. The CDR3 length is 14 residues. Looked up from germline, CDR1 is MGHDK and CDR2 is SYGVNS. The CDR3 reads CASSPGGDAEKLFF.